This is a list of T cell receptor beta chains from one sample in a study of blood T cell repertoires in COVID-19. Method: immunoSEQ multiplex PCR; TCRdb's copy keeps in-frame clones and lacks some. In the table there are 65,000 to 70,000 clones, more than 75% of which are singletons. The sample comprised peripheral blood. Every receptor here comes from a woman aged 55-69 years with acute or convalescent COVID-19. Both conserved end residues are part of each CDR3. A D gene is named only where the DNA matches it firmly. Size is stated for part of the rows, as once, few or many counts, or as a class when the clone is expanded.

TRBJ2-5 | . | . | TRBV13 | TGTGCCACCACCCGTTACGGGGCCCAGTACTTC | CATTRYGAQYF
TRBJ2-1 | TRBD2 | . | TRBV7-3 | TGTGCCAGCAGCTTGGGAGGGCCCGTCACCTACAATGAGCAGTTCTTC | CASSLGGPVTYNEQFF
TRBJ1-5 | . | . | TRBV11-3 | TGTGCCAGCAGCTTCCAAGTGCGGGGATTCAATCAGCCCCAGCATTTT | CASSFQVRGFNQPQHF
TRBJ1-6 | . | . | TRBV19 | TGTGCCAGTAGTATACCAGGAAATTCACCCCTCCACTTT | CASSIPGNSPLHF
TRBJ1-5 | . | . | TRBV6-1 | TGTGCCAGCAGTGAATCCGGAGGGAGCAATCAGCCCCAGCATTTT | CASSESGGSNQPQHF
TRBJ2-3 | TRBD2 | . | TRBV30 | TGTGCCTGGAATCCCCTAGCGGGGGTAGATACGCAGTATTTT | CAWNPLAGVDTQYF
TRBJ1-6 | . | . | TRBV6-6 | TGTGCCAGCAGTTATCTCGGGCAGGGTAATTCACCCCTCCACTTT | CASSYLGQGNSPLHF
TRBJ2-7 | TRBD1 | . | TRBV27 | TGTGCCAGCAGTTTTTTCGACAGGGGAGCCGAGCAGTACTTC | CASSFFDRGAEQYF
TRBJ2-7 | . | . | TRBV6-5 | TGTGCCAGCAGTTACGACCTGGACAGCTACGAGCAGTACTTC | CASSYDLDSYEQYF
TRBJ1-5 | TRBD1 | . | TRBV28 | TGTGCCAGCAGTCGGACAGGAACGATAAGCAATCAGCCCCAGCATTTT | CASSRTGTISNQPQHF
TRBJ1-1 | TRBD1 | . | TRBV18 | TGTGCCAGCTCACCACCTGCAGGGGGCGCGGTATTCCCTTCTGAAGCTTTCTTT | CASSPPAGGAVFPSEAFF
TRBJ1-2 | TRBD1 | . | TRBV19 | TGTGCCAGTATCGGGGGGGACAGATATAACTATGGCTACACCTTC | CASIGGDRYNYGYTF
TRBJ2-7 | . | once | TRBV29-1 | TGCAGCGTTGAGACGACAGTCTACGAGCAGTACTTC | CSVETTVYEQYF
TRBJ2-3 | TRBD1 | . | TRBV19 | TGTGCCAGTAGTATTACGACAGGGACAGATACGCAGTATTTT | CASSITTGTDTQYF
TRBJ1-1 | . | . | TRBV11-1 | TGTGCCAGCAGCCTGAGGTGGAACACTGAAGCTTTCTTT | CASSLRWNTEAFF
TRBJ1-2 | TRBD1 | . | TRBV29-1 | TGCAGCGTTGAACGCGGGCAGGGGGCTCATGGCTACACCTTC | CSVERGQGAHGYTF
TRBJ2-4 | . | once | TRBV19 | TGTGCCAGTAGTGGCAGTATAGCCAAAAACATTCAGTACTTC | CASSGSIAKNIQYF
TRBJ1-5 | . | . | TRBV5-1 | TGCGCCAGCAGCGTTGCAGGCAGGGATAATCAGCCCCAGCATTTT | CASSVAGRDNQPQHF
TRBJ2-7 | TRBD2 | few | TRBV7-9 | TGTGCCAGCAGGCGCACTAGCGGGGGAGGCGAGCAGTACTTC | CASRRTSGGGEQYF
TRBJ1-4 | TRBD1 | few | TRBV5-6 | TGTGCCAGCAGCTGGACAGGGGGCGCAGCTAATGAAAAACTGTTTTTT | CASSWTGGAANEKLFF
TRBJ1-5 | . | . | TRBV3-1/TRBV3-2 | TGTGCCAGCAGCCAAGGGGCAGGGAAAGGGTCCCAGCATTTT | CASSQGAGKGSQHF
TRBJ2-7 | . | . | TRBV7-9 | TGTGCTAGCGTGAGCAACTCCTACGAGCAGTACTTC | CASVSNSYEQYF
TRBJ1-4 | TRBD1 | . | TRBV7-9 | TGTGCCAGCAGCTTTCCCTCCCCGGGACAGATTGAAAAACTGTTTTTT | CASSFPSPGQIEKLFF
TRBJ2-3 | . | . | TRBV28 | TGTGCCAGCAGTTTTTCCAGGGGTGGTACAGATACGCAGTATTTT | CASSFSRGGTDTQYF
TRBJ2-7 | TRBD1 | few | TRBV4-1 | TGCGCCAGCAGCCCCCTTCCAAGACAGGGGGGCCACGAGCAGTACTTC | CASSPLPRQGGHEQYF
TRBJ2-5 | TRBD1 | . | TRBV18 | TGTGCCAGCTCACAGGGGACAGGGGGCCAAGAGACCCAGTACTTC | CASSQGTGGQETQYF
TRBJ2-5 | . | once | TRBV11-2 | TGTGCCAGCAGCCCTCGAGTCGCAGAGACCCAGTACTTC | CASSPRVAETQYF